The 14 T cell receptor beta chains in this list originate from one sample, sequenced in a study of CD8 T cells in Susac syndrome. RNA was extracted with the RNeasy kit, and a quantity of roughly 0.45 to 1 ug was reverse transcribed using random hexamers. One entry per CDR3 protein results from TCRdb running MiXCR on the immunoSEQ multiplex PCR reads. The sample includes about 100,000 distinct CDR3 sequences, approximately 95% of them seen just once. The sample was CD8+ T cells from PBMCs. The receptor source for this set is a human donor with Susac syndrome.

The chain has TRBV25-1 and TRBJ2-5, with D possibly being TRBD2 (5 bases). The CDR3 is 14 residues long. The V end was cut by 7 bases, the J end by 2 bases, with 14 bases between. The germline V gene has CDR1 MGHDK and CDR2 SYGVNS. CDR3 DNA: TGTGCCAGCAACCCCTCGAGCGGACAAGAGACCCAGTACTTC. Amino acid sequence: CASNPSSGQETQYF. The full variable domain, its missing parts supplied by reference TRBV25-1 and TRBJ2-5, is EADIYQTPRYLVIGTGKKITLECSQTMGHDKMYWYQQDPGMELHLIHYSYGVNSTEKGDLSSESTVSRIRTEHFPLTLESARPSHTSQYLCASNPSSGQETQYFGPGTRLLVL.

The CDR3 sequence: CATSRDSSNQPQHF. As DNA, the CDR3 is TGTGCCACCAGCAGAGATTCTTCGAATCAGCCCCAGCATTTT. This chain uses TRBV15 with TRBJ1-5, with D hard to call. This CDR3 region has 14 residues. Germline V CDR1 and CDR2: LNHNV, YYDKDF (reference sequence). Trimming pared 0 bases from V and 4 bases from J, leaving 7 bases between. Looking up the rest from reference TRBV15 and TRBJ1-5 gives the full variable domain: DAMVIQNPRYQVTQFGKPVTLSCSQTLNHNVMYWYQQKSSQAPKLLFHYYDKDFNNEADTPDNFQSRRPNTSFCFLDIRSPGLGDTAMYLCATSRDSSNQPQHFGDGTRLSIL.

The V gene is TRBV2, the J gene TRBJ2-7; 7 bases agree with TRBD2. CDR3 size: 12 residues. V was pared by 11 bases and J by 1 base, with 5 bases of the junction left unmatched. Germline CDR1 SNHLY, CDR2 FYNNEI. The CDR3 bases are TGTGCCTGTGGGGGGGGATCCTACGAGCAGTACTTC. Translated, it gives CACGGGSYEQYF. Together with reference TRBV2 and TRBJ2-7, the CDR3 gives the full variable domain: EPEVTQTPSHQVTQMGQEVILRCVPISNHLYFYWYRQILGQKVEFLVSFYNNEISEKSEIFDDQFSVERPDGSNFTLKIRSTKLEDSAMYFCACGGGSYEQYFGPGTRLTVT.

The chain combines TRBV12-3 or TRBV12-4 with TRBJ2-5; the D is unclear. V lost 7 bases, J lost 0 bases, and 12 bases lay in between. The CDR3 loop spans 14 amino acids. The CDR3 DNA reads as TGTGCCAGCACCTCAAACTCGTACCAAGAGACCCAGTACTTC. This sequence encodes CASTSNSYQETQYF.

The V call is TRBV5-1, the J call TRBJ2-3; TRBD2 might be the D (7 bases). V lost 0 bases to trimming and J lost 2 bases, with 19 bases between them. The CDR3 length is 18 residues. The germline V gene has CDR1 SGHRS and CDR2 YFSETQ. CDR3 amino acids: CASSLASGGRITTDTQYF. Written as DNA, the CDR3 is TGCGCCAGCAGCTTGGCCTCGGGGGGCAGGATCACCACAGATACGCAGTATTTT.

This chain uses TRBV28 with TRBJ2-1; 10 bases align to TRBD2. Germline CDR1 is MDHEN and CDR2 is SYDVKM. J lost 4 bases, V lost 5 bases, and 14 bases had no gene match. This CDR3 region has 18 residues. The CDR3, as DNA: TGTGCCAGCAGTCCGCCTCTCGTTACTAGCGGGGAGTACAATGAGCAGTTCTTC. Protein sequence: CASSPPLVTSGEYNEQFF.

The CDR3 nucleotides read TGTGCCACCAGCAGAGGGACAGGGACCTACGAGCAGTACTTC. It codes for CATSRGTGTYEQYF. V is TRBV15 and J is TRBJ2-7; 8 bases fit TRBD1. V gave up 1 base and J gave up 2 bases; unmatched junction bases: 1. This CDR3 is built from 14 residues. Germline loops: CDR1 LNHNV, CDR2 YYDKDF (reference sequence).

The chain has TRBV20-1 and TRBJ1-3; no clear D gene. Germline CDR1 is DFQATT and CDR2 is SNEGSKA (reference sequence). This CDR3 has 11 residues. The V end lost 7 bases, the J end lost 0 bases, and 4 bases lay between the germline ends. The CDR3 DNA is TGCAGTGGGGGCTCTGGAAACACCATATATTTT. Protein: CSGGSGNTIYF.

The rearrangement uses TRBV7-2 and TRBJ2-5; TRBD2 might be the D (7 bases). From germline, CDR1 is SGHTA and CDR2 FQGNSA. Trimming pared 0 bases from V and 5 bases from J, leaving 10 bases between. The CDR3 totals 14 residues. The CDR3 is CASSLAGRGETQYF. CDR3 in DNA: TGTGCCAGCAGCTTAGCGGGGAGGGGGGAGACCCAGTACTTC.

The V call is TRBV20-1, the J call TRBJ2-7; a weak D match, TRBD1 (6 bases). The germline V gene encodes CDR1 DFQATT and CDR2 SNEGSKA (reference sequence). V gave up 4 bases and J gave up 0 bases, with 13 bases separating them. The CDR3 is 14 residues long. This CDR3 is CSATGVTYSYEQYF. CDR3 in DNA: TGCAGTGCTACAGGGGTCACCTACTCCTACGAGCAGTACTTC.

The chain joins TRBV27 to TRBJ2-1; 7 nucleotides line up with TRBD2. Losses at the gene ends were 10 bases for V and 6 bases for J; bases not matched to a gene: 6. Germline-derived CDR1 and CDR2 are MNHEY and SMNVEV (reference sequence). The CDR3 totals 12 residues. The CDR3 coding sequence is TGTGCCACCCTAGCGGATTCCAATGAGCAGTTCTTC. Amino acid sequence: CATLADSNEQFF.

The chain joins TRBV20-1 to TRBJ1-1; no clear D. The CDR3 has 14 amino acids. Germline CDR1 is DFQATT and CDR2 is SNEGSKA (reference sequence). The V end was cut by 5 bases, the J end by 1 base, with 14 bases between. The CDR3 here is CSAAKAGPNTEAFF. The CDR3 DNA reads TGCAGTGCTGCTAAGGCGGGCCCGAACACTGAAGCTTTCTTT.

This sequence joins TRBV27 and TRBJ2-1; D remains ambiguous. Germline V gene lookup returns CDR1 MNHEY and CDR2 SMNVEV (reference sequence). The CDR3 is 13 residues long. Trimming removed 6 bases at V and 0 bases at J, with 6 bases between. The DNA of the CDR3 is TGTGCCAGCAGCTCCTACTCCTACAATGAGCAGTTCTTC. This sequence encodes CASSSYSYNEQFF.

V is TRBV6-1 and J is TRBJ1-5; 7 bases agree with TRBD1. J gave up 6 bases and V 7 bases, and 12 bases lay outside the gene matches. Germline-derived CDR1 and CDR2 are MNHNS and SASEGT. The length of the CDR3 is 15 residues. The CDR3 loop reads CASNPPGGRFQPQHF. CDR3 bases: TGTGCCAGCAACCCGCCAGGGGGTCGGTTTCAGCCCCAGCATTTT.